This T cell receptor (beta chain) was sequenced in a study of shared clonotypes between healthy human individuals. Findings of the study overall: Naive CD4 clonotype sharing across several donors was around 5%.

Those who donated, Caucasian adults without exception, all lived in Nashville, Tennessee. CD4+ cells were split into CD45RA+ naive and CD45RA-negative memory subsets. On this clone: As yet, its antigen is unknown.

Here immunoSEQ multiplex PCR was the method, and the copy in TCRdb shows in-frame clones only, minus some. The data hold 2 million to 2.5 million clones, with 85% to 95% observed a single time. This CDR3 is 15 amino acids long. The V and J ends lost 6 bases and 4 bases, in that order; junction bases with no gene match: 4. CDR1 and CDR2 from the germline V gene are SNHLY and FYNNEI. The sequence was obtained from a man aged 18 to 29 in good health. Some clones in this sample may be carry-over from other donors' samples. V usage is TRBV2 and J usage is TRBJ2-7; 15 bases fit TRBD2. The material sequenced was naive CD4+ T cells from PBMCs. The subset was: CD45RA+ positively selected. The chain's CDR3 is CASRGTSGRLYEQYF. CDR3 DNA: TGTGCCAGCAGAGGGACTAGCGGGAGGTTATACGAGCAGTACTTC.